A selection of T cell receptor beta chains follows, all from one sample in a study of shared clonotypes between healthy human individuals. Generated by immunoSEQ multiplex PCR, the TCRdb table keeps only in-frame clones and is missing some. The sample holds approximately 250,000 clones, about 69% seen once. The sequenced material came from memory CD4+ T cells sorted from blood. These TCRs come from a young man in good health. The CDR3 runs from the conserved cysteine through the conserved F or W. Each record gives: D gene, J gene, clone size, V gene, CDR3 DNA, CDR3 protein. A D gene is named only where the DNA matches it firmly. Size is stated for part of the rows, as once, few or many counts, or as a class when the clone is expanded.

-,TRBJ1-2,-,TRBV7-9,TGTGCCAGCAGCCTAAGCGGAGGCAGAAACTATGGCTACACCTTC,CASSLSGGRNYGYTF
-,TRBJ1-5,medium-sized,TRBV2,TGTGCCAGCAGTGAGGCAGAAGGGGGGGCCCAGCATTTT,CASSEAEGGAQHF
TRBD1,TRBJ1-4,-,TRBV19,TGTGCCAGTAGTATGAGGACAGGGGGAAAACTGTTTTTT,CASSMRTGGKLFF
TRBD1,TRBJ1-1,-,TRBV7-2,TGTGCCAGCAGCAGATTATTTCTACAGGGGGTGGCCACTGAAGCTTTCTTT,CASSRLFLQGVATEAFF
-,TRBJ2-1,many,TRBV6-6,TGTGCCAGCAGTTATGGTTCCTATGAGCAGTTCTTC,CASSYGSYEQFF
-,TRBJ1-1,-,TRBV5-4,TGTGCCAGCAGCAGCCACAGGGAGAGGGACACTGAAGCTTTCTTT,CASSSHRERDTEAFF
-,TRBJ2-1,few,TRBV28,TGTGCCAGCAGTGGGCAGGTGAGCTCCTACAATGAGCAGTTCTTC,CASSGQVSSYNEQFF
-,TRBJ1-4,-,TRBV5-1,TGCGCCAGCAGCTTGGCAGCCTCTTCTAATGAAAAACTGTTTTTT,CASSLAASSNEKLFF
-,TRBJ1-5,-,TRBV6-1,TGTGCCAGCAGTGAAAAGTCGCGGTCAGCGTCCCCGAATCAGCCCCAGCATTTT,CASSEKSRSASPNQPQHF
-,TRBJ2-3,-,TRBV21-1,TGTGCCAGCAGCAAAGAAGTACGGTCGTCTGGCACAGATACGCAGTATTTT,CASSKEVRSSGTDTQYF
-,TRBJ1-5,-,TRBV19,TGTGCCAGTAGACGCGGACACGACAATCAGCCCCAGCATTTT,CASRRGHDNQPQHF
TRBD1,TRBJ1-2,medium-sized,TRBV27,TGTGCCAGCAGTCTACACAGGGGCGGCAACTATGGCTACACCTTC,CASSLHRGGNYGYTF
TRBD2,TRBJ2-7,-,TRBV5-1,TGCGCCAGCAGCTTGGCACTAGCGGGAGTCTACGAGCAGTACTTC,CASSLALAGVYEQYF
-,TRBJ1-2,few,TRBV15,TGTGCCACCAGCAAGGACCTTCTTGACTATGGCTACACCTTC,CATSKDLLDYGYTF
-,TRBJ2-1,-,TRBV7-2,TGTGCCAGCAGCTTAATCAGGGAAAATGAGCAGTTCTTC,CASSLIRENEQFF
-,TRBJ2-5,-,TRBV6-1,TGTGCCAGCAGCACGGGGCCAATCTTCCAGTACTTC,CASSTGPIFQYF
-,TRBJ1-4,-,TRBV15,TGTGCCACCAGCAGAACCATGACGTTCTCCCGGGATAGAAATGAAAAACTGTTTTTT,CATSRTMTFSRDRNEKLFF
TRBD2,TRBJ2-3,-,TRBV5-4,TGTGCCAGCAGCTTGGGCGGGAGGGGGACAGATACGCAGTATTTT,CASSLGGRGTDTQYF
-,TRBJ1-2,-,TRBV5-4,TGTGCCAGCAGCCCCGGGATATTTGGAAATGGCTACACCTTC,CASSPGIFGNGYTF
TRBD1,TRBJ2-7,-,TRBV29-1,TGCAGCGCTATTTTACAGGGGCCCTACGAGCAGTACTTC,CSAILQGPYEQYF
-,TRBJ1-3,-,TRBV7-3,TGTGCCAGCAGCTTAACGGGTGTAGGACTCTCTGGAAACACCATATATTTT,CASSLTGVGLSGNTIYF
-,TRBJ1-4,-,TRBV7-2,TGTGCCAGCAGCTTAACAGGGCGGACTGAAAAACTGTTTTTT,CASSLTGRTEKLFF
-,TRBJ2-3,-,TRBV7-2,TGTGCCAGCAGCTTAGCTCTCGACAGCACAGATACGCAGTATTTT,CASSLALDSTDTQYF
TRBD1,TRBJ1-5,few,TRBV28,TGTGCCAGCAGCTCAACAGGGGGTTTTCAGCCCCAGCATTTT,CASSSTGGFQPQHF
-,TRBJ2-2,once,TRBV6-6,TGTGCCACCCAGACAGAGACAAACACCGGGGAGCTGTTTTTT,CATQTETNTGELFF
-,TRBJ2-1,-,TRBV6-5,TGTGCCAGCAGTTACTCGAGGCCGGGGATGGGCAATGAGCAGTTCTTC,CASSYSRPGMGNEQFF
-,TRBJ2-3,many,TRBV10-1,TGCGCCAGCAGTGAGTTTAAAGGAGGGAGCACAGATACGCAGTATTTT,CASSEFKGGSTDTQYF
TRBD2,TRBJ2-1,-,TRBV7-8,TGTGCCAGCAGCTTAGTAGCGGGAGGCCGCTCCTACAATGAGCAGTTCTTC,CASSLVAGGRSYNEQFF
-,TRBJ2-1,few,TRBV10-1,TGCGCCAGCAGTGCCCAGGGCTCCTACAATGAGCAGTTCTTC,CASSAQGSYNEQFF
TRBD2,TRBJ2-3,-,TRBV29-1,TGCAGCTGTACCGGGACTAGCGGCACAGATACGCAGTATTTT,CSCTGTSGTDTQYF
TRBD1,TRBJ2-5,-,TRBV28,TGTGCCAGCGCCTCCGGACAGGGTTATTTGGCCCAGTACTTC,CASASGQGYLAQYF